Below, 28 T cell receptor beta chains from the same sample are listed, as sequenced in a study of technical replicates of blood from a few donors. The assay was immunoSEQ multiplex PCR, and TCRdb's table has in-frame clones only and misses some. The sample has about 9,400 clones; roughly 89% are singletons. What was sequenced was PBMCs. All receptors come from a human donor in good health.

The V and J genes are TRBV10-2 and TRBJ1-5; no definite D call. V was trimmed by 2 bases and J by 7 bases, leaving 9 bases between them. Germline-derived CDR1 and CDR2 are WSHSY and SAAADI. CDR3 length equals 13 residues. In DNA, the CDR3 is TGCGCCAGCAGTGAGGGGAGGAGGCAGCCCCAGCATTTT. Residues: CASSEGRRQPQHF.

This clone has just one count. The chain recombines TRBV27 with TRBJ2-2, with D possibly being TRBD1 (5 bases). Germline V CDR1 and CDR2: MNHEY, SMNVEV (reference sequence). The V end lost 4 bases, the J end lost 7 bases, and 19 bases lay between the germline ends. CDR3 size: 16 residues. The DNA for the CDR3 is TGTGCCAGCAGTTCCAAAGACCCCAGGGTTAGCGGGGAGCTGTTTTTT. Translating it yields CASSSKDPRVSGELFF.

The V and J genes are TRBV28 and TRBJ1-2; a weak D match, TRBD1 (5 bases). This CDR3 is built from 15 residues. The germline CDR1 and CDR2 sequences are MDHEN and SYDVKM. The germline V and J ends were trimmed by 3 bases and 6 bases, with 17 bases remaining between them. The CDR3 DNA reads TGTGCCAGCAGTTTTTTTTCGGGGGAAGTGGATGGCTACACCTTC. Its translation: CASSFFSGEVDGYTF.

The V and J genes are TRBV7-2 and TRBJ1-4; D possibly corresponds to TRBD1 (5 bases). The CDR3 extends over 13 amino acids. Germline values: CDR1 SGHTA, CDR2 FQGNSA. The V gene lost 5 bases and the J gene lost 5 bases, with 9 bases spanning the gap. CDR3 bases: TGTGCCAGCAGCCGGACAATGAATGAAAAACTGTTTTTT. Residues: CASSRTMNEKLFF.

The chain links TRBV6-6 to TRBJ1-1, with TRBD1 matching over 7 bases. Per germline, CDR1 MNHNY and CDR2 SVGAGI (reference sequence). The V segment lost 5 bases and the J segment 11 bases; nucleotides outside the gene matches: 5. CDR3 length: 11 amino acids. The CDR3: CASSEGALAFF. In DNA, the CDR3 is TGTGCCAGCAGTGAGGGGGCGCTGGCTTTCTTT.

The chain carries TRBV7-9 and TRBJ1-3; weak D call: TRBD1 (6 bases). CDR3 size: 15 residues. V was shortened by 7 bases and J by 0 bases, with 13 bases between the two germline ends. Germline V CDR1 and CDR2: SEHNR, FQNEAQ (reference sequence). The chain's CDR3 is CASKSEGGSGNTIYF. In DNA form, the CDR3 reads TGTGCCAGCAAATCGGAAGGGGGCTCTGGAAACACCATATATTTT. Full variable domain (rest looked up from reference TRBV7-9 and TRBJ1-3): DTGVSQNPRHKITKRGQNVTFRCDPISEHNRLYWYRQTLGQGPEFLTYFQNEAQLEKSRLLSDRFSAERPKGSFSTLEIQRTEQGDSAMYLCASKSEGGSGNTIYFGEGSWLTVV.

This clone was seen just once. The CDR3: CASSDRGTGELFF. The CDR3 DNA reads TGTGCCAGCAGTGACAGGGGCACCGGGGAGCTGTTTTTT. The J gene is TRBJ2-2, the V gene TRBV6-4; a weak D match, TRBD1 (5 bases). The length of the CDR3 is 13 residues. The V and J ends lost 2 bases and 4 bases respectively, with 5 bases between them. CDR1 is MRHNA and CDR2 is SNTAGT in the germline V gene.

The DNA for the CDR3 is TGTGCCAGCAGCCCGACTAGCGGGAGCGACGAGCAGTACTTC. It encodes CASSPTSGSDEQYF. The chain is built from TRBV5-4 and TRBJ2-7; 12 bases line up with TRBD2. The trim removed 4 bases at V and 5 bases at J, leaving 4 bases unmatched. The CDR3 is 14 residues long. CDR1 and CDR2 (germline): SGHNT, YYREEE (reference sequence).

This chain uses TRBV5-1 with TRBJ2-1; TRBD2 aligns across 7 bases. Looked up from germline, CDR1 is SGHRS and CDR2 is YFSETQ. The CDR3 contains 15 residues. Trimming removed 0 bases from V and 6 bases from J; junction bases left unmatched: 6. CDR3 sequence (DNA): TGCGCCAGCAGCTTGGTGGCGGGAGCCCTCAATGAGCAGTTCTTC. This codes for CASSLVAGALNEQFF.

This clone was observed a single time. CDR3 coding DNA: TGCGCCAGCAACAGGGGGCGCAGGGAAGAGACCCAGTACTTC. Encoded protein: CASNRGRREETQYF. The rearrangement uses TRBV5-1 and TRBJ2-5, with 9 positions matching TRBD1. This CDR3 contains 14 residues. V was clipped by 6 bases and J by 3 bases; unmatched bases: 6. Per germline, CDR1 SGHRS and CDR2 YFSETQ.

This clone was observed once. V gene TRBV6-1 combines with J gene TRBJ2-1, with a weak D call TRBD1 (6 bases). There are 14 residues in the CDR3. The germline CDR1 and CDR2 sequences are MNHNS and SASEGT. Trimming took 11 bases from V and 0 from J, leaving 14 bases between them. DNA of the CDR3: TGTGCCGGTACCCCGGACAGCTCCTACAATGAGCAGTTCTTC. It specifies CAGTPDSSYNEQFF.

The chain couples TRBV29-1 to TRBJ2-7, with 9 bases matching TRBD2. V lost 4 bases to trimming and J lost 3 bases; unmatched junction nucleotides: 4. Per the germline V gene, CDR1 is SQVTM and CDR2 is ANQGSEA. There are 13 residues in the CDR3. The CDR3 spells CSVAGRGGYEQYF. CDR3 sequence (DNA): TGCAGCGTTGCGGGGCGGGGGGGCTACGAGCAGTACTTC.

V is TRBV4-1 and J is TRBJ2-5, with no clear D. The V end was cut by 0 bases, the J end by 1 base, with 6 bases between. CDR1 is MGHRA and CDR2 is YSYEKL in the germline V gene. This CDR3 comprises 14 residues. The CDR3 DNA is TGCGCCAGCAGCCAAGATGCCAGCCAAGAGACCCAGTACTTC. This sequence encodes CASSQDASQETQYF.

V is TRBV30 and J is TRBJ1-2; no firm D call. With 5 bases removed from V and 2 bases from J, the gap between germline ends came to 12 bases. CDR1 and CDR2 (germline): GTSNPN, SVGIG (reference sequence). This CDR3 region has 13 residues. The CDR3 DNA reads as TGTGCCTGGTCAAGTGAGGAGAACTATGGCTACACCTTC. It translates to CAWSSEENYGYTF. The whole variable domain, remainder taken from reference TRBV30 and TRBJ1-2, is SQTIHQWPATLVQPVGSPLSLECTVEGTSNPNLYWYRQAAGRGLQLLFYSVGIGQISSEVPQNLSASRPQDRQFILSSKKLLLSDSGFYLCAWSSEENYGYTFGSGTRLTVV.

The chain recombines TRBV25-1 with TRBJ2-2, with D tentatively TRBD2 (5 bases). CDR1 MGHDK and CDR2 SYGVNS come from the germline V gene. The CDR3 is 13 residues long. V lost 8 bases and J lost 4, with 11 bases in between. CDR3 sequence reads: CASLEVGTGELFF. The CDR3 bases are TGTGCCAGCCTGGAGGTAGGCACCGGGGAGCTGTTTTTT.

The chain carries TRBV28 and TRBJ1-2, with D perhaps matching TRBD1 (6 bases). Trimming removed 4 bases at V and 6 bases at J, with 18 bases between. The CDR3 runs to 15 residues. From germline, CDR1 is MDHEN and CDR2 SYDVKM. CDR3 sequence reads: CASSSFTGMRHGYTF. In DNA, the CDR3 is TGTGCCAGCAGTTCTTTCACAGGGATGAGGCATGGCTACACCTTC.

V and J are TRBV2 and TRBJ1-2; no firm D call. Germline V gives CDR1 SNHLY, CDR2 FYNNEI. The CDR3 has 11 amino acids. The ends were cut back, 4 bases at V and 4 bases at J, with 4 bases in the middle. The CDR3 DNA reads TGTGCCAGCAGTGTCCGCTATGGCTACACCTTC. It specifies CASSVRYGYTF.

V is TRBV25-1 and J is TRBJ2-1, with D possibly being TRBD1 (6 bases). V was shortened by 7 bases and J by 4 bases, with 14 bases between the two germline ends. The CDR3 runs to 14 residues. The germline CDR1 and CDR2 sequences are MGHDK and SYGVNS. The CDR3 region is CASMGAGSYNEQFF. DNA for the CDR3: TGTGCCAGCATGGGGGCAGGCTCGTACAATGAGCAGTTCTTC.

The CDR3 DNA is TGCGCCAGCAGCCGGGGGTTACAAGAGACCCAGTACTTC. Its protein product is CASSRGLQETQYF. J is TRBJ2-5 and V is TRBV10-1; tentative D call: TRBD2 (6 bases). This CDR3 spans 13 amino acids. CDR1 is WNHNN and CDR2 is SYGVQD in the germline V gene (reference sequence). Trimming cost V 6 bases and J 2 bases, with 10 bases left between them.

The genes are TRBV6-1 and TRBJ2-7; TRBD1 matches at 10 bases. This CDR3 comprises 18 residues. With V trimmed by 3 bases and J by 6 bases, 17 bases remained unmatched. Per the germline V gene, CDR1 is MNHNS and CDR2 is SASEGT. The CDR3: CASSDAMNVGTGVREQYF. For the CDR3, the DNA is TGTGCCAGCAGTGATGCCATGAACGTGGGGACAGGGGTGCGCGAGCAGTACTTC.

The CDR3 sequence: CASSFTSGTSHEQYF. The CDR3 nucleotides are TGTGCCAGCAGCTTCACTAGCGGGACGTCTCACGAGCAGTACTTC. The chain combines TRBV7-9 with TRBJ2-7, with 10 bases identical to TRBD2. V was pared by 3 bases and J by 5 bases, with 7 bases of the junction left unmatched. The CDR3 length is 15 residues. In germline, CDR1 is SEHNR, CDR2 FQNEAQ (reference sequence).

This clone was seen a few times. This chain uses TRBV27 with TRBJ2-7; possibly TRBD1 for D (6 bases). The length of the CDR3 is 16 residues. CDR1 is MNHEY and CDR2 is SMNVEV in the germline V gene (reference sequence). Deletions cut 2 bases from V and 2 bases from J, with 16 bases between. CDR3 coding DNA: TGTGCCAGCAGTTTACGAGGGGAGACAGGAACCTACGAGCAGTACTTC. Amino acid sequence: CASSLRGETGTYEQYF.

The chain is built from TRBV6-5 and TRBJ2-7, with a tentative D call TRBD1 (6 bases). Germline values: CDR1 MNHEY, CDR2 SVGAGI. This CDR3 comprises 14 residues. V was pared by 4 bases and J by 3 bases, with 13 bases between. The CDR3 loop reads CASSLLGQIYEQYF. The CDR3 DNA follows: TGTGCCAGCAGTTTACTAGGACAGATCTACGAGCAGTACTTC.

This clone has just one count. The chain couples TRBV2 to TRBJ2-4; D uncertain. The V gene lost 3 bases and the J gene lost 0 bases, with 12 bases spanning the gap. The CDR3 consists of 16 residues. CDR1 SNHLY and CDR2 FYNNEI come from the germline V gene. This CDR3 is CASSDEEALAKNIQYF. DNA of the CDR3: TGTGCCAGCAGTGATGAAGAGGCACTAGCCAAAAACATTCAGTACTTC.

The chain employs TRBV5-4 and TRBJ1-2; 7 bases map to TRBD1. V dropped 4 bases and J dropped 3; count of bases not matched to a gene: 12. Germline CDR1 SGHNT, CDR2 YYREEE (reference sequence). CDR3 length: 16 amino acids. The CDR3 sequence is CASSDTRQGADYGYTF. CDR3 bases: TGTGCCAGCAGCGATACCCGACAGGGCGCTGACTATGGCTACACCTTC.

V is TRBV2 and J is TRBJ1-4; no clear D. The CDR3 is 13 amino acids. Trimming took off 11 bases at V and 7 bases at J, with 17 bases between the two ends. CDR1 SNHLY and CDR2 FYNNEI come from the germline V gene. DNA for the CDR3: TGTGCCTCGGAGTCGGTGAGAAGTGAAAAACTGTTTTTT. Translating gives CASESVRSEKLFF.

The V and J genes are TRBV6-5 and TRBJ2-7, with D tentatively TRBD2 (5 bases). CDR1 and CDR2 from the germline V gene are MNHEY and SVGAGI. Trimming took 2 bases from V and 7 from J, leaving 6 bases between them. The CDR3 contains 11 residues. This chain's CDR3 is CASSYEREQYF. CDR3 DNA: TGTGCCAGCAGTTACGAGCGGGAGCAGTACTTC.

This rearrangement joins TRBV30 to TRBJ1-5, with D possibly being TRBD1 (5 bases). The germline CDR1 and CDR2 sequences are GTSNPN and SVGIG (reference sequence). V lost 2 bases, J lost 7 bases, and 12 bases lay in between. The CDR3 is 13 residues long. CDR3 loop: CAWSRGEIQPQHF. In DNA, the CDR3 is TGTGCCTGGAGTAGGGGCGAGATCCAGCCCCAGCATTTT. Filled out from reference TRBV30 and TRBJ1-5, the complete variable domain reads SQTIHQWPATLVQPVGSPLSLECTVEGTSNPNLYWYRQAAGRGLQLLFYSVGIGQISSEVPQNLSASRPQDRQFILSSKKLLLSDSGFYLCAWSRGEIQPQHFGDGTRLSIL.